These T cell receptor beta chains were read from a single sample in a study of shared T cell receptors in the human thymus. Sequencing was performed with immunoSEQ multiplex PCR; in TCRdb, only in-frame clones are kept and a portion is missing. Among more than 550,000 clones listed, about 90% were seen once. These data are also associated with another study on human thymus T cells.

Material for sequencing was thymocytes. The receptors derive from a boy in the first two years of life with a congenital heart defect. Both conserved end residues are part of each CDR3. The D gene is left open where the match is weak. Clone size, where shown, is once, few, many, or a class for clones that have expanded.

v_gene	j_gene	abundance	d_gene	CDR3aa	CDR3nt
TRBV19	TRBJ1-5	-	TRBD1	CASSIKDGGQPIGNQPQHF	TGTGCCAGTAGTATAAAAGATGGGGGACAGCCGATCGGGAATCAGCCCCAGCATTTT
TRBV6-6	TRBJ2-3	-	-	CASGKVFSTDTQYF	TGTGCCAGCGGCAAAGTCTTTAGCACAGATACGCAGTATTTT
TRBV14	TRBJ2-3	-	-	CASSQVGQGKSTDTQYF	TGTGCCAGCAGCCAAGTGGGGCAGGGTAAAAGCACAGATACGCAGTATTTT
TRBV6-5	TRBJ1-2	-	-	CASSYGQRYGYTF	TGTGCCAGCAGTTACGGCCAGAGGTATGGCTACACCTTC
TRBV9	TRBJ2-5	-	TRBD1	CASSGDRGRKTQYF	TGTGCCAGCAGCGGGGACAGGGGGCGAAAGACCCAGTACTTC
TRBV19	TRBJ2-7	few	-	CASSIEGDGSEQYF	TGTGCCAGTAGTATTGAGGGAGACGGATCCGAGCAGTACTTC
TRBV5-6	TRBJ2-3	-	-	CASSFPRGLRTDTQYF	TGTGCCAGCAGCTTTCCGCGGGGCCTCAGGACAGATACGCAGTATTTT
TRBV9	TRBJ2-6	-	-	CASSVRGVGANVLTF	TGTGCCAGCAGCGTCAGGGGAGTTGGGGCCAACGTCCTGACTTTC
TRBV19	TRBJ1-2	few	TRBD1	CATKRGGQGSSYGYTF	TGTGCCACTAAAAGGGGGGGACAGGGATCTTCCTATGGCTACACCTTC
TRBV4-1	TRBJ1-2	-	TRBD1	CASSQDLGGNFGYTF	TGCGCCAGCAGCCAAGATTTAGGGGGCAACTTCGGCTACACCTTC
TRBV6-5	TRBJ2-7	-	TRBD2	CASSLRLAGGYEQYF	TGTGCCAGCAGTCTCCGGCTAGCGGGAGGTTACGAGCAGTACTTC
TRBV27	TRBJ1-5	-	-	CASSPAGEDRLSYQPQHF	TGTGCCAGCAGTCCAGCTGGGGAGGACCGGCTCTCGTATCAGCCCCAGCATTTT
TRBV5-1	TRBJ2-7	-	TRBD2	CASSLDPSGRALREQYF	TGCGCCAGCAGCTTGGACCCTAGCGGGAGGGCCTTAAGAGAGCAGTACTTC
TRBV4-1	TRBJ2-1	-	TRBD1	CASSQGDSPSEQFF	TGCGCCAGCAGCCAAGGGGACAGCCCGAGTGAGCAGTTCTTC
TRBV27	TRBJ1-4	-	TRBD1	CASSSSTGTGVGNEKLFF	TGTGCCAGCAGTTCCTCGACCGGGACAGGGGTGGGTAATGAAAAACTGTTTTTT
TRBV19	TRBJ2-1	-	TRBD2	CASTLNMASGRSNEQFF	TGTGCCAGTACCCTTAACATGGCTAGCGGGAGGTCCAATGAGCAGTTCTTC
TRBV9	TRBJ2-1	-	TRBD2	CASSVGGGASNEQFF	TGTGCCAGCAGCGTAGGCGGGGGGGCCTCCAATGAGCAGTTCTTC
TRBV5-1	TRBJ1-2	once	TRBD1	CASSFSTGTGGPPYGYTF	TGCGCCAGCAGCTTTTCCACCGGGACAGGGGGACCACCTTATGGCTACACCTTC
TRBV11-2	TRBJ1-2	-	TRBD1	CASSSDRGGYTF	TGTGCCAGCAGCTCCGACAGGGGTGGCTACACCTTC
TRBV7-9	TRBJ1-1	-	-	CASSSGMWAFF	TGTGCCAGCAGTTCAGGGATGTGGGCTTTCTTT
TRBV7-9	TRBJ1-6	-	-	CASGGHLGSPLHF	TGTGCCAGCGGGGGACACTTGGGTTCACCCCTCCACTTT
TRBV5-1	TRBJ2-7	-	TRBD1	CASSLQDRATYEQYF	TGCGCCAGCAGCTTACAGGACAGGGCCACGTACGAGCAGTACTTC
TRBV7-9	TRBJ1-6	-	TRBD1	CASSEWTGGNSPLHF	TGTGCCAGCAGCGAATGGACAGGGGGAAATTCACCCCTCCACTTT
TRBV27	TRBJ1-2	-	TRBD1	CASTNQPTGGGYGYTF	TGTGCCAGCACGAATCAACCGACAGGGGGAGGCTATGGCTACACCTTC
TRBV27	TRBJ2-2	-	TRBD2	CASMGRGPSTGELFF	TGTGCCAGCATGGGGAGGGGCCCTTCCACCGGGGAGCTGTTTTTT
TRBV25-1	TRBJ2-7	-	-	CASSDWGLYEQYF	TGTGCCAGCAGTGATTGGGGCCTCTACGAGCAGTACTTC
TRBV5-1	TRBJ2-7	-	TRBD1	CASRRDRGSSYEQYF	TGCGCCAGCAGACGGGACAGGGGGAGCTCCTACGAGCAGTACTTC
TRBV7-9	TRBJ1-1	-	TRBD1	CASSLCLGTGVDDTEAFF	TGTGCCAGCAGCTTATGTCTCGGGACAGGGGTTGATGACACTGAAGCTTTCTTT
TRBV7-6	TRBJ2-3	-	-	CASSLVVVGQVTPTDTQYF	TGTGCCAGCAGCTTAGTCGTCGTTGGGCAGGTCACCCCCACAGATACGCAGTATTTT
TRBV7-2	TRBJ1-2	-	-	CASRRHRRGYGYTF	TGTGCCAGCAGACGACACCGCCGTGGCTATGGCTACACCTTC
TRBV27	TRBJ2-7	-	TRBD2	CASSLSEGWGLREQYF	TGTGCCAGCAGTTTAAGCGAGGGCTGGGGACTACGCGAGCAGTACTTC
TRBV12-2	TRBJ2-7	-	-	CASRYPRDRGSYEQYF	TGTGCAAGTCGCTACCCCCGGGACAGGGGATCCTACGAGCAGTACTTC
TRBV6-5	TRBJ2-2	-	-	CASSPDRNTGELFF	TGTGCCAGCAGCCCGGACAGGAACACCGGGGAGCTGTTTTTT
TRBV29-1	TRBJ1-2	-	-	CSVEEQPTAYGYTF	TGCAGCGTTGAAGAACAGCCAACAGCCTATGGCTACACCTTC
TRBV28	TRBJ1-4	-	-	CASSLNRALRKLFF	TGTGCCAGCAGTTTAAACAGGGCGTTGAGAAAACTGTTTTTT
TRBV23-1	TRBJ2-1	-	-	CASSQSGGDSYNEQFF	TGCGCCAGCAGTCAATCAGGCGGGGATTCCTACAATGAGCAGTTCTTC
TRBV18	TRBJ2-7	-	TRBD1	CASSPGTGRYEQYF	TGTGCCAGCTCACCAGGGACAGGACGCTACGAGCAGTACTTC
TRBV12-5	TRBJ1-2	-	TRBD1	CASGLRDRGSYGYTF	TGTGCTAGTGGCCTCCGGGACAGGGGAAGCTATGGCTACACCTTC
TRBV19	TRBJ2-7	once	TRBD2	CASSVGTSGAVYEQYF	TGTGCCAGTAGTGTCGGGACTAGCGGGGCAGTCTACGAGCAGTACTTC
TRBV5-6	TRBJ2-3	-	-	CASSWIQGRGRTDTQYF	TGTGCCAGCAGCTGGATTCAGGGTAGAGGCCGCACAGATACGCAGTATTTT
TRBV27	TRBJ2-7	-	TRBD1	CASSPPGTGNGISYEQYF	TGTGCCAGCAGTCCTCCCGGGACAGGGAACGGGATATCCTACGAGCAGTACTTC
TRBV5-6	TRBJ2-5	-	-	CASSSGRGVGETQYF	TGTGCCAGCAGCTCCGGGCGGGGAGTCGGGGAGACCCAGTACTTC
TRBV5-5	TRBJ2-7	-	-	CASSNLTGYEQYF	TGTGCCAGCAGCAACCTGACAGGCTACGAGCAGTACTTC
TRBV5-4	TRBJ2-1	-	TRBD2	CASSLVVFSGRDPRNEQFF	TGTGCCAGCAGCTTAGTGGTGTTTAGCGGGAGGGATCCTCGAAATGAGCAGTTCTTC
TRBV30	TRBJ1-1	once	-	CAWSHSPTEAFF	TGTGCCTGGAGCCACTCACCCACTGAAGCTTTCTTT
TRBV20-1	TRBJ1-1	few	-	CSVGGREAFF	TGCAGTGTGGGAGGGAGAGAAGCTTTCTTT
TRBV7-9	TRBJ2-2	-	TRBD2	CASSQTELAGVGNTGELFF	TGTGCCAGCAGCCAGACGGAACTAGCGGGAGTAGGTAACACCGGGGAGCTGTTTTTT
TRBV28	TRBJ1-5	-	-	CASVTDRTAPQHF	TGTGCCAGCGTTACTGACAGGACGGCGCCCCAGCATTTT
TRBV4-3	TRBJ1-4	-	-	CASSQGDSPNEKLFF	TGCGCCAGCAGCCAAGGGGACTCCCCGAATGAAAAACTGTTTTTT
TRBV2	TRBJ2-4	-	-	CASSVDAKNIQYF	TGTGCCAGCAGTGTAGATGCCAAAAACATTCAGTACTTC
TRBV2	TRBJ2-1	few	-	CASSSRGASYNEQFF	TGTGCCAGCAGCAGCAGGGGTGCCTCCTACAATGAGCAGTTCTTC
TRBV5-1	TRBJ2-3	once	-	CASSPGSKFTDTQYF	TGCGCCAGCAGCCCCGGGTCCAAGTTCACAGATACGCAGTATTTT
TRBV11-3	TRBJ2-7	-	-	CASSLAGDLGEQYF	TGTGCCAGCAGCTTAGCGGGAGATTTGGGCGAGCAGTACTTC
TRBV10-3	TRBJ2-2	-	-	CAISHVSTQELFF	TGTGCCATCAGCCACGTCTCTACGCAGGAGCTGTTTTTT
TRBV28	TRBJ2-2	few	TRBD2	CASSRNRLAGGADTGELFF	TGTGCCAGCAGCCGAAATCGACTAGCGGGGGGAGCCGACACCGGGGAGCTGTTTTTT
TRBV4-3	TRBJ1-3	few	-	CASSREQPPLSTGGNTIYF	TGCGCCAGCAGCCGAGAACAGCCTCCGCTATCCACGGGGGGAAACACCATATATTTT
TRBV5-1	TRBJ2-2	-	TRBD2	CASSYTPSGDSTGELFF	TGCGCCAGCAGCTACACCCCTAGCGGGGACAGCACCGGGGAGCTGTTTTTT
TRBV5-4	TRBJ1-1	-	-	CASSFMEQRILYMNTEAFF	TGTGCCAGCAGCTTTATGGAACAGCGGATCCTGTACATGAACACTGAAGCTTTCTTT